This T cell receptor (beta chain) was sequenced in a study of blood T cells in healthy people across ages. V lost 2 bases and J lost 4; bases outside the gene matches: 7. The CDR3 is made up of 18 amino acids. Germline assignment: CDR1 MNHEY and CDR2 SMNVEV (reference sequence). Donors were systemically healthy Caucasian individuals from Russia aged roughly 6 to 95 years. Total RNA extracted from each sample amounted to at least 6 micrograms. With a J-beta primer mix and a sample-barcoded 5' primer, a second PCR ran 7 to 11 cycles. Researchers report that each sample yielded at least 2.5 million CDR3-containing paired-end reads. MiXCR was run by TCRdb on the 5' RACE reads, yielding one entry per CDR3 protein. The sample includes about 1,400,000 distinct CDR3 sequences, roughly 40% of them seen just once.

The TCR was taken from a woman between 18 and 30 years old in good health. Material: blood. The rearrangement links TRBV27 to TRBJ2-1; 14 nucleotides align to TRBD2. The CDR3 DNA follows: TGTGCCAGCAGTTTAAAGGGACTAGCGGGGGCCCAATACAATGAGCAGTTCTTC. Its protein product is CASSLKGLAGAQYNEQFF.